This passage covers 23 T cell receptor beta chains from one sample sequenced in a study of vaccination and CD4 T cells after COVID-19 (dated by TCRdb to between 2021 and 2024). These receptors lack a known antigen. What this sample's treatment or condition label stands for: roughly 10-day PBMC culture with coronavirus spike peptide pools or control peptides (ViraFEST assay). The library was made by PCR. Sequencing was carried out with an Illumina iSeq 100. At the Johns Hopkins FTIC core, DNA from the cultured CD4+ T cells underwent TCR sequencing with the Oncomine TCR Beta short-read assay. Using fastp trimming at Q25 and MiXCR clonotype assembly, TCRdb reanalyzed the public sequencing data and kept in-frame beta chains. For every CDR3 protein sequence, its rows merge into one entry that carries the most common genes and DNA. Across this sample there are over 10,000 distinct CDR3 sequences, with roughly 50% seen only once. Approximately 28% of the sample is held by the ten biggest clonotypes.

Sequencing was carried out using CD4+ T cells from blood, cultured in vitro. All receptors come from a human donor who had recovered from COVID-19.

This clonotype is a singleton in its sample. This rearrangement joins TRBV7-2 to TRBJ2-7; 11 bases fit TRBD2. Trimming removed 1 base from V and 2 bases from J; junction bases left unmatched: 1. Germline V gene sequence: CDR1 SGHTA, CDR2 FQGNSA. The CDR3 runs to 15 residues. The CDR3 sequence is CASSLVAGGTYEQYF. DNA of the CDR3: TGTGCCAGCAGCTTAGTAGCGGGGGGGACCTACGAGCAGTACTTC.

Only a few counts were recorded for this clonotype. The chain links TRBV19 to TRBJ1-1; 9 nucleotides agree with TRBD1. J gave up 7 bases and V 6 bases, and 12 bases lay outside the gene matches. Germline V gives CDR1 LNHDA, CDR2 SQIVND (reference sequence). CDR3 length: 15 amino acids. The CDR3 reads CASSPLGQGKGEAFF. In DNA form, the CDR3 reads TGTGCCAGTAGCCCCCTGGGACAGGGAAAGGGTGAAGCTTTCTTT.

The J gene is TRBJ1-1, the V gene TRBV6-1; no definite D call. Per the germline V gene, CDR1 is MNHNS and CDR2 is SASEGT. The V end lost 7 bases, the J end lost 1 base, and 13 bases lay between the germline ends. The CDR3 consists of 14 residues. CDR3 in DNA: TGTGCCAGCACCCCAAGACTATCGAACACTGAAGCTTTCTTT. Amino acids: CASTPRLSNTEAFF.

Remarks on this clonotype: A read error may account for a junction end that differs from germline. This chain links TRBV20-1 with TRBJ2-7, with a weak D call TRBD2 (6 bases). In germline, CDR1 is DFQATT, CDR2 SNEGSKA (reference sequence). The CDR3 loop spans 11 amino acids. In DNA, the CDR3 is TGCAGTGCTGAGGGACTTGACGAACAGTACTTC. Its protein is CSAEGLDEQYF.

This sequence joins TRBV20-1 and TRBJ1-3; no clear D gene. The CDR3 totals 13 residues. The V end lost 2 bases, the J end lost 4 bases, and 9 bases lay between the germline ends. CDR1 is DFQATT and CDR2 is SNEGSKA in the germline V gene (reference sequence). The CDR3 loop reads CSARSGWGNTIYF. The CDR3 bases are TGCAGTGCTAGAAGTGGGTGGGGAAACACCATATATTTT.

This clonotype was seen more than once but under ten times. The genes are TRBV20-1 and TRBJ2-3; 8 bases fit TRBD2. This CDR3 is built from 14 residues. V trimming: 5 bases; J trimming: 4 bases; junction bases outside the gene matches: 8. Germline V lookup: CDR1 DFQATT, CDR2 SNEGSKA (reference sequence). CDR3 residues: CSALRLASSDTQYF. The CDR3 nucleotides are TGCAGTGCTCTAAGACTAGCGTCCTCAGATACGCAGTATTTT.

V gene TRBV7-2 combines with J gene TRBJ1-5, with D perhaps matching TRBD1 (5 bases). Germline V CDR1 and CDR2: SGHTA, FQGNSA. CDR3 length: 14 residues. V was trimmed by 4 bases and J by 3 bases, leaving 10 bases between them. CDR3 loop: CASSSRESNQPQHF. DNA for the CDR3: TGTGCCAGCAGCTCCAGGGAGTCCAATCAGCCCCAGCATTTT.

This chain uses TRBV19 with TRBJ1-4; tentatively, D is TRBD1 (5 bases). The CDR3 length is 14 residues. Germline V CDR1 and CDR2: LNHDA, SQIVND (reference sequence). The V and J ends lost 4 bases and 0 bases respectively, with 6 bases between them. The CDR3 region has the DNA TGTGCCAGTAGTAGGGGGGCAACTAATGAAAAACTGTTTTTT. It yields the protein CASSRGATNEKLFF.

This clonotype was detected a few times. The genes are TRBV27 and TRBJ2-3, with 11 bases matching TRBD2. After removal of 7 bases from V and 3 bases from J, the junction contained 6 bases not matched to a gene. The V gene's germline CDR1 is MNHEY and CDR2 SMNVEV (reference sequence). The CDR3 is made up of 15 amino acids. The CDR3, as DNA: TGTGCCAGCACTCCTAGCGGGAGGTGGACAGATACGCAGTATTTT. The encoded protein is CASTPSGRWTDTQYF.

The gene calls are TRBV6-2 or TRBV6-3 and TRBJ1-6; no clear D. Germline CDR1 is MNHEY and CDR2 is SVGEGT. Trimming removed 7 bases from V and 7 bases from J, with 8 bases in between. The CDR3 sequence is 12 residues long. CDR3 DNA: TGTGCCAGCACCTTCGGAAATTCACCCCTCCACTTT. Its protein is CASTFGNSPLHF.

This clonotype was detected only a few times. The chain is built from TRBV20-1 and TRBJ2-5; tentatively, D is TRBD2 (5 bases). CDR3 length: 14 amino acids. Trimming stripped 0 bases from V and 2 bases from J, with 10 bases between. The germline V gene encodes CDR1 DFQATT and CDR2 SNEGSKA (reference sequence). Here the CDR3 DNA reads TGCAGTGCTAGAGATAGTACGGGACAAGAGACCCAGTACTTC. It specifies CSARDSTGQETQYF.

The chain combines TRBV5-4 with TRBJ2-3; D may correspond to TRBD1 or TRBD2 (5 bases each). Trimming took 2 bases from V and 4 from J, leaving 14 bases between them. The CDR3 loop spans 15 amino acids. Germline V gene sequence: CDR1 SGHNT, CDR2 YYREEE (reference sequence). The CDR3 DNA reads as TGTGCCAGCAGCTTTGGGGGAATTGAGTCAGATACGCAGTATTTT. Amino acids: CASSFGGIESDTQYF.

Regarding this clonotype: One junction end does not reproduce the germline sequence, and a read error may be involved. This chain connects TRBV6-1 to TRBJ1-1; a possible D gene is TRBD1 (6 bases). CDR1 and CDR2 (germline): MNHNS, SASEGT. This CDR3 contains 16 residues. This CDR3 is CASAGPGTQLHTEALF. Here the CDR3 DNA reads TGTGCCAGCGCCGGTCCCGGGACACAACTTCACACTGAAGCTCTCTTT.

J is TRBJ1-2 and V is TRBV5-4, with no clear D. This CDR3 contains 18 residues. Deletions cut 1 base from V and 0 bases from J, with 19 bases between. Germline V lookup: CDR1 SGHNT, CDR2 YYREEE (reference sequence). As DNA, the CDR3 is TGTGCCAGCAGCTTGAAGTCACGGTCCGCAAGTCCTAACTATGGCTACACCTTC. This encodes CASSLKSRSASPNYGYTF.

This clonotype came up a few times. The genes are TRBV27 and TRBJ1-1; no firm D call. This CDR3 comprises 13 residues. With 6 bases removed from V and 1 base from J, the gap between germline ends came to 9 bases. Germline CDR1 is MNHEY and CDR2 is SMNVEV (reference sequence). The CDR3 protein is CASRRAGNTEAFF. The CDR3 region has the DNA TGTGCCAGCAGGAGGGCAGGGAACACTGAAGCTTTCTTT.

The chain recombines TRBV7-9 with TRBJ1-1; D is unresolved. The germline V and J ends were trimmed by 1 base and 3 bases, with 0 bases remaining between them. The CDR3 extends over 11 amino acids. Germline V gives CDR1 SEHNR, CDR2 FQNEAQ (reference sequence). DNA of the CDR3: TGTGCCAGCAGCTTAGACACTGAAGCTTTCTTT. It codes for CASSLDTEAFF.

This chain connects TRBV20-1 to TRBJ1-2; D uncertain. The CDR3 is 13 amino acids. In germline, CDR1 is DFQATT, CDR2 SNEGSKA (reference sequence). Deletions cut 1 base from V and 5 bases from J, with 11 bases between. CDR3 protein: CSARGPGTYGYTF. CDR3 nucleotide sequence: TGCAGTGCTAGAGGTCCCGGTACTTATGGCTACACCTTC.

The rearrangement joins TRBV20-1 to TRBJ2-3; no firm D call. This CDR3 has 12 residues. Germline CDR1 is DFQATT and CDR2 is SNEGSKA (reference sequence). Deletions cut 0 bases from V and 8 bases from J, with 9 bases between. The chain's CDR3 is CSARDRLGTQYF. CDR3 DNA: TGCAGTGCTAGAGATCGTCTGGGTACGCAGTATTTT.

The chain recombines TRBV10-3 with TRBJ2-7; tentatively, D is TRBD2 (6 bases). There are 14 residues in the CDR3. V was trimmed by 6 bases and J by 4 bases, leaving 16 bases between them. CDR1 is ENHRY, CDR2 SYGVKD, per germline. Here the CDR3 reads CAIRGDWGTYEQYF. The DNA of the CDR3 is TGTGCCATCAGGGGGGACTGGGGGACTTACGAGCAGTACTTC.

The chain links TRBV7-2 to TRBJ2-1; 7 bases align to TRBD2. The CDR3 sequence is 14 residues long. The junction had 5 bases not matched to a gene; V was cut back by 2 bases and J by 7 bases. From germline, CDR1 is SGHTA and CDR2 FQGNSA. CDR3 in amino acids: CASSLMLGGNEQFF. CDR3 nucleotide sequence: TGTGCCAGCAGCTTAATGCTGGGAGGGAATGAGCAGTTCTTC.

The V gene is TRBV4-1, the J gene TRBJ2-3, with D possibly called TRBD1 or TRBD2 (6 bases each). V lost 4 bases, J lost 6 bases, and 11 bases lay in between. This CDR3 comprises 13 residues. In germline, CDR1 is MGHRA, CDR2 YSYEKL. CDR3: CASSLTGRDTQYF. CDR3 in DNA: TGCGCCAGCAGCCTTACAGGGAGGGATACGCAGTATTTT.

In this sample, this clonotype turned up a few times. The chain links TRBV6-5 to TRBJ1-6, with a weak D call TRBD1 (5 bases). The CDR3 contains 14 residues. The V gene's germline CDR1 is MNHEY and CDR2 SVGAGI. V shed 4 bases and J shed 5 bases, with 9 bases lying between them. In DNA form, the CDR3 reads TGTGCCAGCAGTTTTCAGGGCAATAATTCACCCCTCCACTTT. It translates to CASSFQGNNSPLHF.

In nucleotides, the CDR3 is TGCGCCAGCAGTGAGTCAGGGCATCGCAATCAGCCCCAGCATTTT. Translation: CASSESGHRNQPQHF. The V and J genes are TRBV10-2 and TRBJ1-5; D is unresolved. V lost 0 bases and J lost 2, with 8 bases in between. CDR3 length: 15 residues. CDR1 WSHSY and CDR2 SAAADI come from the germline V gene.